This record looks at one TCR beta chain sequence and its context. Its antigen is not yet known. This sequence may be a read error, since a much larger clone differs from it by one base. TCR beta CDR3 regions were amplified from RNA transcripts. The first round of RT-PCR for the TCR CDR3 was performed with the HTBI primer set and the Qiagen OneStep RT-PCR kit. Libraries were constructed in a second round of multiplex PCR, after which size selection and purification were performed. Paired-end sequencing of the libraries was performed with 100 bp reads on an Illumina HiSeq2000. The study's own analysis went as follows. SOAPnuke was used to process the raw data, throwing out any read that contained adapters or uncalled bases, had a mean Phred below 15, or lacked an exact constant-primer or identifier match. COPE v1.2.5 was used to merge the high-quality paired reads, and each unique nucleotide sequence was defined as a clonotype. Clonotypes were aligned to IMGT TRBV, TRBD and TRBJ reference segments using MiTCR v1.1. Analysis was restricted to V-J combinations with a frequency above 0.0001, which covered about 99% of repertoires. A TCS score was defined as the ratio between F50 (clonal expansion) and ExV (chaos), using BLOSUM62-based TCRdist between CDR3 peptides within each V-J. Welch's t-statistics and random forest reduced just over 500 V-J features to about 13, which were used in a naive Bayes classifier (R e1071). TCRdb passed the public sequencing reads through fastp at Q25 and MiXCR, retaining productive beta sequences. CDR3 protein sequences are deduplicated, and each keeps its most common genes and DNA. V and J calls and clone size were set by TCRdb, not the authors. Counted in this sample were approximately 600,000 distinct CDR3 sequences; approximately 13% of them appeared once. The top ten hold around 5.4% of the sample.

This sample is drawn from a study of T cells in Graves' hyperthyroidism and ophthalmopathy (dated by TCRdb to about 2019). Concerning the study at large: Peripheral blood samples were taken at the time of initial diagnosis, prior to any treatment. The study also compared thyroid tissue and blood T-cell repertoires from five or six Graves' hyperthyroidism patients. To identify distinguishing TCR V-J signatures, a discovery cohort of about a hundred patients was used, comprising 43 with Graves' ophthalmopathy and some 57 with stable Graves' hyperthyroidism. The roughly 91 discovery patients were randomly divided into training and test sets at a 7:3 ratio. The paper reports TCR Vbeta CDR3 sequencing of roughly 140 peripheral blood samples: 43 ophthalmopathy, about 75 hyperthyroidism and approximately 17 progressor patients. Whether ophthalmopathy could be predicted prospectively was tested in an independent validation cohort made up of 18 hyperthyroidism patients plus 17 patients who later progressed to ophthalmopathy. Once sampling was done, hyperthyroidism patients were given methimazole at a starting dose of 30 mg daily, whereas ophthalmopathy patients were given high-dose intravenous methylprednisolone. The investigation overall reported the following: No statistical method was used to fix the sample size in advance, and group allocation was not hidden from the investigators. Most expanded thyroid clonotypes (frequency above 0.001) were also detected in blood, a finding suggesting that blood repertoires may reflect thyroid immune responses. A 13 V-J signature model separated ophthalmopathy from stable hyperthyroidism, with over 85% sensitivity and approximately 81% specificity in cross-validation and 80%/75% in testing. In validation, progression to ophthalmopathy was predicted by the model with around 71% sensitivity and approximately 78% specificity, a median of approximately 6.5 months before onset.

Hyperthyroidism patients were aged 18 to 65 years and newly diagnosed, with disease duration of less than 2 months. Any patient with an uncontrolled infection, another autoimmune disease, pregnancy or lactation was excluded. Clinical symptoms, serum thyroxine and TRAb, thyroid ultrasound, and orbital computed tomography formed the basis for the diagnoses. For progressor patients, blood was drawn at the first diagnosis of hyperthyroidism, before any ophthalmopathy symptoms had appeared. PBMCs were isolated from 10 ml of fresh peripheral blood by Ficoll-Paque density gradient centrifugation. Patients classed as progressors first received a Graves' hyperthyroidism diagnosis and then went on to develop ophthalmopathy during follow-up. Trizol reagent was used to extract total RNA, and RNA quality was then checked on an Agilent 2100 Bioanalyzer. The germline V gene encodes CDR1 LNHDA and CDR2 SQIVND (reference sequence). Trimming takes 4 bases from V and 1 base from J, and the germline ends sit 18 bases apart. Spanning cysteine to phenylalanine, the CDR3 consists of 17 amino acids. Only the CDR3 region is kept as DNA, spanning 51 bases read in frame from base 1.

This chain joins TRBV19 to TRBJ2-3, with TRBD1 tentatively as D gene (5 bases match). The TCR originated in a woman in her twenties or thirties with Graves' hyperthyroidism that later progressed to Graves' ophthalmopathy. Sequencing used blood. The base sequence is TGTGCCAGTAGTAGGGTGACAGTGGTCGTTGGCACAGATACGCAGTATTTT. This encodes CASSRVTVVVGTDTQYF.